Ten or more counts support the clone carrying this TCR beta chain. Its antigen is unidentified. The authors made cDNA by 5'RACE with 10-nucleotide random UMIs. TCRdb itself ran the 5' RACE reads through MiXCR, one entry per CDR3 protein. The sample carries some 30,000 distinct CDR3 sequences, approximately 5.4% recorded once. This sample was included in a study of neurological immune-mediated disorders. General study points: Private repertoires in all groups were suggested by the absence of shared CDR3 amino acid sequences among expanded clones across subjects. The greatest TCR clonal expansion appeared in HTLV-1-associated myelopathy and the smallest, falling below healthy controls, in multiple sclerosis.

The study built sorted libraries from some 900,000 CD4+ or CD8+ T cells. The sequence came from a woman in her 50s in good health. Material: CD4+ T cells from blood.

The CDR3 sequence: CAIRGDSPYEQYF. Written as DNA, the CDR3 is TGTGCCATCAGGGGGGACAGCCCCTACGAGCAGTACTTC. V and J are TRBV10-3 and TRBJ2-7; TRBD1 agrees at 7 bases. The germline V gene has CDR1 ENHRY and CDR2 SYGVKD. The CDR3 contains 13 residues. The ends lost 6 bases at V and 2 bases at J; junction bases unmatched: 4.